These 31 T cell receptor beta chains were sequenced from one sample in a study of CD8 T cells in Susac syndrome. Reverse transcription used about 0.45 to 1 ug RNA and random hexamers. TCRdb recomputed calls from the immunoSEQ multiplex PCR reads with MiXCR, one row per CDR3 protein. Counted here are roughly 200,000 distinct CDR3 sequences, approximately 94% occurring once; the ten biggest clones make up more than 0.1%. Sequenced material: CD4+ T cells from PBMCs. These receptors all stem from a human donor in good health.

This chain links TRBV30 with TRBJ1-1; 7 bases align to TRBD1. This CDR3 spans 13 amino acids. Germline CDR1 GTSNPN, CDR2 SVGIG (reference sequence). V dropped 7 bases and J dropped 0; count of bases not matched to a gene: 5. CDR3 nucleotide sequence: TGTGCCTACTCAGGGGGGATGAACACTGAAGCTTTCTTT. Translated, it gives CAYSGGMNTEAFF.

The rearrangement links TRBV4-2 to TRBJ2-5, with a tentative D call TRBD2 (6 bases). The CDR3 spans 14 residues. The germline gives CDR1 LGHNA, CDR2 YNFKEQ. V was trimmed by 4 bases and J by 1 base, leaving 10 bases between them. CDR3 DNA sequence: TGTGCCAGCAGCCGGGGGGTTATCCAAGAGACCCAGTACTTC. Residues: CASSRGVIQETQYF.

The genes are TRBV28 and TRBJ2-2; no clear D gene. Between the trimmed V and J ends, which lost 6 bases and 5 bases, there was a span of 10 bases. The germline gives CDR1 MDHEN, CDR2 SYDVKM. This CDR3 comprises 13 residues. For the CDR3, the DNA is TGTGCCAGCAGGTTCGCCGGAACCGGGGAGCTGTTTTTT. Translating it yields CASRFAGTGELFF.

This chain links TRBV19 with TRBJ2-7, with D possibly matching TRBD2 (5 bases). V was cut by 8 bases and J by 6 bases, with 17 bases left in between. The CDR3 loop spans 13 amino acids. Germline V gives CDR1 LNHDA, CDR2 SQIVND (reference sequence). The CDR3 DNA follows: TGTGCCAGTCGAGGGCCGACGACTGGCGAGCAGTACTTC. Translation: CASRGPTTGEQYF.

The chain combines TRBV20-1 with TRBJ2-7; TRBD2 aligns across 8 bases. Trimming took 5 bases from V and 4 from J; bases not matched to a gene: 7. This CDR3 region has 13 residues. The germline V gene has CDR1 DFQATT and CDR2 SNEGSKA (reference sequence). Written as DNA, the CDR3 is TGCAGTGCTGTCGGGACTAGACAATACGAGCAGTACTTC. Translation gives CSAVGTRQYEQYF.

The chain couples TRBV7-2 to TRBJ2-7, with a possible D match to TRBD2 (5 bases). The CDR3 spans 14 residues. From germline, CDR1 is SGHTA and CDR2 FQGNSA. The V end was cut by 5 bases, the J end by 7 bases, with 18 bases between. CDR3 sequence (DNA): TGTGCCAGCAGCCCCGGGATAGAACGAATTGAGCAGTACTTC. It encodes CASSPGIERIEQYF.

The rearrangement joins TRBV7-3 to TRBJ2-7, with D unresolved. Between the trimmed V and J ends, which lost 4 bases and 5 bases, there was a span of 12 bases. The germline CDR1 and CDR2 sequences are SGHTA and FQGTGA. CDR3 length equals 13 residues. The CDR3 DNA is TGTGCCAGCAGCTCCTCCCCCTTTCACGAGCAGTACTTC. This encodes CASSSSPFHEQYF.

The chain links TRBV20-1 to TRBJ2-7; D call uncertain. Trimming took off 0 bases at V and 5 bases at J, with 5 bases between the two ends. CDR3 size: 11 residues. The germline V gene encodes CDR1 DFQATT and CDR2 SNEGSKA (reference sequence). CDR3 region: CSAREQNEQYF. The CDR3 bases are TGCAGTGCTAGAGAGCAAAACGAGCAGTACTTC.

The chain employs TRBV12-3 or TRBV12-4 and TRBJ1-3, with D perhaps TRBD1 (5 bases). This CDR3 region has 16 residues. V dropped 5 bases and J dropped 0 bases, with 14 bases sitting between them. The DNA for the CDR3 is TGTGCCAGCAGTCTGGGGCACGCAGGCTCTGGAAACACCATATATTTT. Its protein product is CASSLGHAGSGNTIYF.

The chain recombines TRBV20-1 with TRBJ2-1; 9 nucleotides match TRBD2. Germline-derived CDR1 and CDR2 are DFQATT and SNEGSKA (reference sequence). The junction had 9 bases not matched to a gene; V was cut back by 3 bases and J by 12 bases. CDR3 length equals 13 residues. The CDR3 DNA sequence: TGCAGTGCTAGGTTGGCGGGAGGGCCATGGCAGTTCTTC. Protein product: CSARLAGGPWQFF.

This sequence joins TRBV29-1 and TRBJ2-1; D is ambiguous. Trimming left V 4 bases short and J 0 bases short, with 7 bases between. This CDR3 contains 13 residues. Germline lookup yields CDR1 SQVTM and CDR2 ANQGSEA. CDR3 sequence (DNA): TGCAGCGTTGTTCTGAGCTCCTACAATGAGCAGTTCTTC. Translation: CSVVLSSYNEQFF.

The chain employs TRBV5-1 and TRBJ2-1, with D perhaps matching TRBD2 (6 bases). The V gene's germline CDR1 is SGHRS and CDR2 YFSETQ. Trimming pared 1 base from V and 6 bases from J, leaving 14 bases between. This CDR3 contains 15 residues. As DNA, the CDR3 is TGCGCCAGCAGCTTGATACTAGCAGATGCCAATGAGCAGTTCTTC. Translated: CASSLILADANEQFF.

The chain couples TRBV2 to TRBJ2-7; 8 nucleotides align to TRBD1. CDR3 length equals 13 residues. Germline CDR1 reads SNHLY; CDR2 reads FYNNEI. The V and J ends lost 8 bases and 0 bases, in that order; junction bases with no gene match: 3. The DNA for the CDR3 is TGTGCCAGCCCCGGACAGGGCTCCTACGAGCAGTACTTC. Translation gives CASPGQGSYEQYF.

J is TRBJ2-3 and V is TRBV24-1; D is tentatively TRBD1 or TRBD2 (5 bases each). The CDR3 spans 13 residues. Germline V CDR1 and CDR2: KGHDR, SFDVKD. V lost 3 bases and J 4 bases, leaving 7 bases between the germline ends. The CDR3 here is CATSDPGPDTQYF. As DNA, the CDR3 is TGTGCCACCAGTGATCCGGGGCCAGATACGCAGTATTTT.

The chain carries TRBV28 and TRBJ1-2, with 8 bases lining up with TRBD1. Unmatched junction bases numbered 9, after V lost 1 base and J lost 8 bases. Germline lookup yields CDR1 MDHEN and CDR2 SYDVKM. The CDR3 length is 15 residues. The DNA for the CDR3 is TGTGCCAGCAGTTTATCAGGACAGGGAAGAGGGGGCTACACCTTC. Its protein is CASSLSGQGRGGYTF.

This clonotype was picked up a small number of times. This chain uses TRBV29-1 with TRBJ2-3, with D unresolved. This CDR3 is built from 11 residues. The V end was cut by 2 bases, the J end by 2 bases, with 2 bases between. Germline V gene lookup returns CDR1 SQVTM and CDR2 ANQGSEA. CDR3 in DNA: TGCAGCGTTGAATCCACAGATACGCAGTATTTT. This gives the protein CSVESTDTQYF.

This chain links TRBV20-1 with TRBJ1-5; D not resolved. The CDR3 has 13 residues. In germline, CDR1 is DFQATT, CDR2 SNEGSKA (reference sequence). Trimming left V 4 bases short and J 3 bases short, with 10 bases between. This chain's CDR3 is CSANLGSNQPQHF. In nucleotides, the CDR3 is TGCAGTGCTAACCTCGGGTCCAATCAGCCCCAGCATTTT.

The count of this clonotype is one. This chain connects TRBV6-2 or TRBV6-3 to TRBJ2-3, with TRBD2 matching 11 bases. This CDR3 has 14 residues. Per germline, CDR1 MNHEY and CDR2 SVGEGT. V shed 11 bases, J shed 4 bases, and the junction held 8 bases outside the gene matches. CDR3 sequence reads: CACCSGRAADTQYF. In DNA form, the CDR3 reads TGTGCCTGCTGTAGCGGGAGGGCCGCAGATACGCAGTATTTT.

This sequence joins TRBV19 and TRBJ1-1; D ambiguous. Trimming stripped 3 bases from V and 1 base from J, with 6 bases between. Germline values: CDR1 LNHDA, CDR2 SQIVND (reference sequence). This CDR3 has 13 amino acids. The CDR3 DNA is TGTGCCAGTAGTATGCCCGGGAACACTGAAGCTTTCTTT. It specifies CASSMPGNTEAFF.

The chain employs TRBV29-1 and TRBJ1-4; D might be TRBD1 (6 bases). This CDR3 is built from 13 residues. The ends were cut back, 8 bases at V and 2 bases at J, with 12 bases in the middle. Germline V gives CDR1 SQVTM, CDR2 ANQGSEA. The chain's CDR3 is CSIGGLTNEKLFF. The CDR3 DNA sequence: TGCAGCATAGGGGGGTTGACTAATGAAAAACTGTTTTTT.

The chain is built from TRBV30 and TRBJ1-2; D is unclear. CDR1 and CDR2 (germline): GTSNPN, SVGIG (reference sequence). This CDR3 region has 12 residues. The germline V and J ends were trimmed by 2 bases and 5 bases, with 9 bases remaining between them. The CDR3 DNA reads as TGTGCCTGGAGTAGACTCCTTTATGGCTACACCTTC. It yields the protein CAWSRLLYGYTF.

The rearrangement joins TRBV6-1 to TRBJ1-5, with D possibly TRBD1 on 6 matching bases. This CDR3 has 14 amino acids. Germline V gives CDR1 MNHNS, CDR2 SASEGT. Trimming left V 5 bases short and J 6 bases short, with 14 bases between. CDR3 in DNA: TGTGCCAGCAGTCAATCGGGACAAACTCAGCCCCAGCATTTT. Translating it yields CASSQSGQTQPQHF.

The V and J genes are TRBV30 and TRBJ1-2, with D possibly TRBD1 on 5 matching bases. The CDR3 length is 10 residues. Germline-derived CDR1 and CDR2 are GTSNPN and SVGIG (reference sequence). The ends were cut back, 5 bases at V and 5 bases at J, with 6 bases in the middle. CDR3 protein: CAWGGYGYTF. The CDR3 DNA reads TGTGCCTGGGGGGGGTATGGCTACACCTTC.

This sequence joins TRBV30 and TRBJ1-2; 8 nucleotides align to TRBD1. J gave up 6 bases and V 3 bases, and 6 bases lay outside the gene matches. The CDR3 extends over 13 amino acids. Germline CDR1 and CDR2: GTSNPN and SVGIG (reference sequence). CDR3: CAWRPGGVNGYTF. Here the CDR3 DNA reads TGTGCCTGGAGGCCAGGGGGCGTCAATGGCTACACCTTC.

The rearrangement joins TRBV28 to TRBJ2-7, with TRBD1 matching 7 bases. The J segment lost 3 bases and the V segment lost 5 bases, leaving 13 bases of the junction unmatched. The CDR3 runs 16 residues. Germline lookup yields CDR1 MDHEN and CDR2 SYDVKM. The CDR3 DNA reads as TGTGCCAGCAGTCCTTCGGGTTCGGGACAGCTCTACGAGCAGTACTTC. Translating gives CASSPSGSGQLYEQYF.

CDR3 nucleotides: TGTGCCTGGAACAGGGTCGGTGGCTACACCTTC. This encodes CAWNRVGGYTF. The chain combines TRBV30 with TRBJ1-2, with a weak D call TRBD1 (6 bases). The CDR3 is 11 amino acids. The V and J ends lost 4 bases and 7 bases respectively, with 10 bases between them. CDR1 is GTSNPN, CDR2 SVGIG, per germline (reference sequence). Drawing the rest from reference TRBV30 and TRBJ1-2, the complete variable domain is SQTIHQWPATLVQPVGSPLSLECTVEGTSNPNLYWYRQAAGRGLQLLFYSVGIGQISSEVPQNLSASRPQDRQFILSSKKLLLSDSGFYLCAWNRVGGYTFGSGTRLTVV.

The V gene is TRBV7-2, the J gene TRBJ2-5, with a weak D call TRBD1 (6 bases). Germline CDR1 and CDR2: SGHTA and FQGNSA. The CDR3 sequence is 14 residues long. V dropped 6 bases and J dropped 1 base, with 12 bases sitting between them. The CDR3 sequence: CASSPGAFQETQYF. The CDR3 DNA reads as TGTGCCAGCAGTCCAGGGGCTTTCCAAGAGACCCAGTACTTC.

This clonotype was recorded once. This chain connects TRBV24-1 to TRBJ2-5, with D possibly being TRBD1 (6 bases). Trimming removed 4 bases at V and 5 bases at J, with 13 bases between. This CDR3 contains 14 residues. The germline V gene has CDR1 KGHDR and CDR2 SFDVKD. CDR3 in DNA: TGTGCCACCAGTGACTTACAGGGATTGGAGACCCAGTACTTC. It is translated as CATSDLQGLETQYF.

The chain recombines TRBV11-1 with TRBJ2-7, with 13 bases identical to TRBD2. Germline V CDR1 and CDR2: SGHAT, FQDESV (reference sequence). With V trimmed by 5 bases and J by 2 bases, 3 bases remained unmatched. The CDR3 contains 15 residues. Here the CDR3 DNA reads TGTGCCAGCAGCGCCGGGACTAGCGGGACCTACGAGCAGTACTTC. This translates into CASSAGTSGTYEQYF.

The chain joins TRBV5-4 to TRBJ2-5; D assignment may be TRBD1 or TRBD2 (5 bases each). Between the trimmed V and J ends, which lost 0 bases and 5 bases, there was a span of 14 bases. The CDR3 consists of 15 residues. Per the germline V gene, CDR1 is SGHNT and CDR2 is YYREEE (reference sequence). Here the CDR3 reads CASSLGGLGEETQYF. In DNA, the CDR3 is TGTGCCAGCAGCTTGGGGGGGTTGGGTGAGGAGACCCAGTACTTC.

The genes are TRBV3-1 and TRBJ1-5, with TRBD1 identical over 7 bases. This CDR3 has 14 amino acids. Germline assignment: CDR1 LGHDT and CDR2 YNNKEL (reference sequence). Trimming at V came to 6 bases and at J to 4 bases, leaving 6 bases not matched to a gene. The CDR3 DNA reads as TGTGCCAGCAGTCACAGGGGTGGGAATCAGCCCCAGCATTTT. Translating gives CASSHRGGNQPQHF.